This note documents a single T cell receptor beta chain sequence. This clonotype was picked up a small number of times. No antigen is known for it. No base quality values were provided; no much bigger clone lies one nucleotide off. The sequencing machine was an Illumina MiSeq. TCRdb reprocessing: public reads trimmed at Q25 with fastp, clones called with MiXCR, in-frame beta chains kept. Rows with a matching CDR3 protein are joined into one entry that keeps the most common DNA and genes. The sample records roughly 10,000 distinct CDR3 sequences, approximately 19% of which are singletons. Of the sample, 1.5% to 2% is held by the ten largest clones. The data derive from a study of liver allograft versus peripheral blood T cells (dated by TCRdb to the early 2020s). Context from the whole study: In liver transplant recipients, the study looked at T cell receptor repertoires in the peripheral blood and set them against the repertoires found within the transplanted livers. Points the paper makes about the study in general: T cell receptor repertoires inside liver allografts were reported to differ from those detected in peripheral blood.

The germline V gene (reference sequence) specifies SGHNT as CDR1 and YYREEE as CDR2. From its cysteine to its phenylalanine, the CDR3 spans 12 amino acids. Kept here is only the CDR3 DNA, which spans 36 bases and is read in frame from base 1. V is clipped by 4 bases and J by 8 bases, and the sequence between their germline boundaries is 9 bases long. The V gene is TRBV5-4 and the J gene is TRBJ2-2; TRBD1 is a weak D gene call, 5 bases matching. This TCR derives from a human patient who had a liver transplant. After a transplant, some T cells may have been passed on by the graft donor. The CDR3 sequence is CASSPTAGELFF. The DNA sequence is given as TGTGCCAGCAGCCCGACAGCGGGGGAGCTGTTTTTT.